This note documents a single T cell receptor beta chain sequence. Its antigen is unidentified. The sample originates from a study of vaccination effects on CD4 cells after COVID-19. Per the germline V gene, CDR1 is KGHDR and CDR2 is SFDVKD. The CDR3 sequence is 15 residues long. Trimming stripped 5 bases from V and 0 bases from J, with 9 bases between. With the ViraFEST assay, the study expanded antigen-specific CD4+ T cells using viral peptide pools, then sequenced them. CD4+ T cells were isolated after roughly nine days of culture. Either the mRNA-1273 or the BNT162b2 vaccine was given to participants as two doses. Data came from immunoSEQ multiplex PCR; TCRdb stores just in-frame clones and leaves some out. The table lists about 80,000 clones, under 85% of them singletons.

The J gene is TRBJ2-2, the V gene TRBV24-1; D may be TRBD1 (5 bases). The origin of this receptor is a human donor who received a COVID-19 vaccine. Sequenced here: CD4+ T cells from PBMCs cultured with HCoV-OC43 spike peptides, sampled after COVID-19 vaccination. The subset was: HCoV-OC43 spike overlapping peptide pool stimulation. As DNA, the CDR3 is TGTGCCACCAGTGGAACAGGACCGAACACCGGGGAGCTGTTTTTT. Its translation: CATSGTGPNTGELFF.